The clone carrying this T cell receptor (beta chain) has at least ten counts. The V gene lost 0 bases and the J gene lost 7 bases, with 7 bases spanning the gap. The CDR3 totals 12 residues. Germline V gene data show CDR1 as LGHNA and CDR2 as YSLEER. TCRbeta library preparation incorporated unique molecular identifiers. TCRdb passed the PCR reads through MiXCR, listing each CDR3 protein once. The profile shows roughly 500,000 distinct CDR3 sequences, roughly 10% of them singletons. The sample is drawn from a study of T-cell reconstitution after alpha-beta-depleted transplantation in children. Sequenced material: PBMCs, taken before TCRalphabeta/CD19-depleted stem cell transplant. This sequence joins TRBV4-3 and TRBJ2-7; D is unclear. The sequence was collected from a child aged 2 to 15 with inherited bone marrow failure, due to receive a stem cell transplant. DNA for the CDR3: TGCGCCAGCAGCCAAGATCAGAGGGAGCAGTACTTC. Its protein product is CASSQDQREQYF.